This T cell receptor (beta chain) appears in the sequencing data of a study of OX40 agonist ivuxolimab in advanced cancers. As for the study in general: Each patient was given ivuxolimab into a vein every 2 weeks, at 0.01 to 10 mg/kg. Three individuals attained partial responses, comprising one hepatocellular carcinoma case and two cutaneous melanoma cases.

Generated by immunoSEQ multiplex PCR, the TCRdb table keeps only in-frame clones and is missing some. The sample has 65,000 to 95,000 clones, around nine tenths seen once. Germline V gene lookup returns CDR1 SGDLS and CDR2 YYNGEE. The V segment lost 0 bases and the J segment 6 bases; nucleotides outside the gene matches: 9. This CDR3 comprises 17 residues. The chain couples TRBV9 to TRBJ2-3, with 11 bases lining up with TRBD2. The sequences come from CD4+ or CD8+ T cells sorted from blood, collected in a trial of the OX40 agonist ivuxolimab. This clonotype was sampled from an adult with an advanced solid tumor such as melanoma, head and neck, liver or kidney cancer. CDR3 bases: TGTGCCAGCAGCGTAGGACTAGCGGGACGTCCAGGGGATACGCAGTATTTT. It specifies CASSVGLAGRPGDTQYF.